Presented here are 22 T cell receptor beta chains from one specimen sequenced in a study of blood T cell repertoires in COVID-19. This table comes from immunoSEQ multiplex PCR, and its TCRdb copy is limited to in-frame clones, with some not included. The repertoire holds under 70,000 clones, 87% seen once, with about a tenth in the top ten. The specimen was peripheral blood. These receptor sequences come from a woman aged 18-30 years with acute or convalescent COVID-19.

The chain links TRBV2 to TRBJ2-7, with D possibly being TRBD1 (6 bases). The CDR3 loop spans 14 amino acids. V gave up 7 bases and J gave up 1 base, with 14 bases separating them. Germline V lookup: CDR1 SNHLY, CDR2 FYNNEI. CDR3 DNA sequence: TGTGCCAGCAAGGACAGCAGGGTATCCTACGAGCAGTACTTC. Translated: CASKDSRVSYEQYF.

The CDR3 bases are TGCAGTGCGCCAGGGCGGCAGGCGGCTTTCTTT. Translated, it gives CSAPGRQAAFF. V is TRBV20-1 and J is TRBJ1-1, with a possible D match to TRBD1 (5 bases). The CDR3 totals 11 residues. Trimming removed 6 bases at V and 11 bases at J, with 16 bases between. Per the germline V gene, CDR1 is DFQATT and CDR2 is SNEGSKA (reference sequence).

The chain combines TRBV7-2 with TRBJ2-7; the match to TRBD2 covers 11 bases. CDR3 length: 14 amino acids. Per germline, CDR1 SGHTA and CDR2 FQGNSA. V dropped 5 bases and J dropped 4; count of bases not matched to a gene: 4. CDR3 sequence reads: CASSTSGGLYEQYF. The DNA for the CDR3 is TGTGCCAGCAGCACTAGCGGGGGTCTATACGAGCAGTACTTC. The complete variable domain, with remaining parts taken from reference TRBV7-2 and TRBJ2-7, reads GAGVSQSPSNKVTEKGKDVELRCDPISGHTALYWYRQSLGQGLEFLIYFQGNSAPDKSGLPSDRFSAERTGGSVSTLTIQRTQQEDSAVYLCASSTSGGLYEQYFGPGTRLTVT.

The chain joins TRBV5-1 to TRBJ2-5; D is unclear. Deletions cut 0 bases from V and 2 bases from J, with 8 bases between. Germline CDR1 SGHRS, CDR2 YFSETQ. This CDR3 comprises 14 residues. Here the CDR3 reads CASSLVGMQETQYF. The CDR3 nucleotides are TGCGCCAGCAGCTTGGTTGGCATGCAAGAGACCCAGTACTTC.

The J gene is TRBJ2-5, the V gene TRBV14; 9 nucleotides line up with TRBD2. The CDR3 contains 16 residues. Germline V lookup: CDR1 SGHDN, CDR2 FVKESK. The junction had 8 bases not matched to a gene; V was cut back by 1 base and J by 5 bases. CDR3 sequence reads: CASSQARRGGRETQYF. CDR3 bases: TGTGCCAGCAGCCAAGCCCGGCGGGGGGGCCGGGAGACCCAGTACTTC.

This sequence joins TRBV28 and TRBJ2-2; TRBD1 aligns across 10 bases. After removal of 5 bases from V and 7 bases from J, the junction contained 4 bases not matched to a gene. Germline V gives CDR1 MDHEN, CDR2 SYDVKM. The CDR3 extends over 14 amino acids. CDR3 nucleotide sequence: TGTGCCAGCAGTCCGGGACAGGGGAACGGGGAGCTGTTTTTT. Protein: CASSPGQGNGELFF.

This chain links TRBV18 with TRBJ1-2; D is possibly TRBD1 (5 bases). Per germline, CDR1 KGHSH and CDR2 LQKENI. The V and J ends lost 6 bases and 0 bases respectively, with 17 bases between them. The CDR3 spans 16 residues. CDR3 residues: CASSPQGQNTNYGYTF. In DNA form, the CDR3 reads TGTGCCAGCTCGCCCCAGGGTCAGAACACTAACTATGGCTACACCTTC.

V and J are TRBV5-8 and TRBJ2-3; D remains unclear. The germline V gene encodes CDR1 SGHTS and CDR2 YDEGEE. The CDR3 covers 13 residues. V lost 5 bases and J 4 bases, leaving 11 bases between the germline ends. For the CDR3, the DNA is TGTGCCAGCAGTAGCAACCGAGCAGATACGCAGTATTTT. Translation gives CASSSNRADTQYF.

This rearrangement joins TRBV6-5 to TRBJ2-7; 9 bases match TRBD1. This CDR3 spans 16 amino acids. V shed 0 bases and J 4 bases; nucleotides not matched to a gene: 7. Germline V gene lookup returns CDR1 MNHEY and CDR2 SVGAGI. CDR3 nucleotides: TGTGCCAGCAGTTACTCCAACAGGGGGCAGTTATACGAGCAGTACTTC. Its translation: CASSYSNRGQLYEQYF.

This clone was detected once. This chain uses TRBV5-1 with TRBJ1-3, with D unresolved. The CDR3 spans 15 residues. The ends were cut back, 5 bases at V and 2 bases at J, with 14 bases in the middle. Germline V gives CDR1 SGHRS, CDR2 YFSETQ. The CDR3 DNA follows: TGCGCCAGCAGGGCATGGAGCTATCCTGGAAACACCATATATTTT. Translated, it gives CASRAWSYPGNTIYF.

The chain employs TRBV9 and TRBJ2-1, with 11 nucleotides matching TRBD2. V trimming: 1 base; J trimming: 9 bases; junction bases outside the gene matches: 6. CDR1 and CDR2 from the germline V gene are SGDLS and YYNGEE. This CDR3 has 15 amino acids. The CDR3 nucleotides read TGTGCCAGCAGCGTAACTAGCGGGAGATCTTCTGAGCAGTTCTTC. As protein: CASSVTSGRSSEQFF.

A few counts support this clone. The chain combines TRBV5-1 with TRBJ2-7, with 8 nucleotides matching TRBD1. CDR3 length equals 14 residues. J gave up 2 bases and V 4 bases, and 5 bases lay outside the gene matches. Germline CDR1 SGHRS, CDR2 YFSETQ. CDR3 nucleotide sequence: TGCGCCAGCAGCCTACAGGGGGAAACCTACGAGCAGTACTTC. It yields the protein CASSLQGETYEQYF.

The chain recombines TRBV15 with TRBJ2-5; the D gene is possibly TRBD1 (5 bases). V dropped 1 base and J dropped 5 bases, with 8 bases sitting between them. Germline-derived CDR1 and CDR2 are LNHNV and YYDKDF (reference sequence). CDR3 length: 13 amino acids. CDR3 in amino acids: CATSRARAETQYF. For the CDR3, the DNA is TGTGCCACCAGCAGAGCCAGGGCGGAGACCCAGTACTTC.

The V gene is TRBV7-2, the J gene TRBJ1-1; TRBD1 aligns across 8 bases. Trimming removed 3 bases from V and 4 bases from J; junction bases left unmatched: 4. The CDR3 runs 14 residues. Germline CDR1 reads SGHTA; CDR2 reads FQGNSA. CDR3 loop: CASSFRGQSTEAFF. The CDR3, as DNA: TGTGCCAGCAGCTTCAGGGGGCAGAGCACTGAAGCTTTCTTT.

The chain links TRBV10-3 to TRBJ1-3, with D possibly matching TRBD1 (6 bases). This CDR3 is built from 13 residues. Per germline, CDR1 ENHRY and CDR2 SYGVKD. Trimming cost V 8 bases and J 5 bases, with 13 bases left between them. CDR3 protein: CAILRQVRNTIYF. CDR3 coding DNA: TGTGCCATCCTCAGACAGGTAAGAAACACCATATATTTT.

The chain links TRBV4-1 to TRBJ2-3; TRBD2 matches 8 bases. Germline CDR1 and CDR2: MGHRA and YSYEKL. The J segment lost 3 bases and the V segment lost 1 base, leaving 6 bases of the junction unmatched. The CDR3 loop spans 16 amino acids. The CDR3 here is CASSQASGGATDTQYF. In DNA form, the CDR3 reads TGCGCCAGCAGCCAAGCCAGCGGGGGTGCGACAGATACGCAGTATTTT.

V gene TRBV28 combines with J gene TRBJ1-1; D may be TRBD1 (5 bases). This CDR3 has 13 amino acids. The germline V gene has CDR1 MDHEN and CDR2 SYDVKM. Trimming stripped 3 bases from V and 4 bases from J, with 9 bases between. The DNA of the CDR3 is TGTGCCAGCAGTTTGGGGGGAGGCACTGAAGCTTTCTTT. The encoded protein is CASSLGGGTEAFF.

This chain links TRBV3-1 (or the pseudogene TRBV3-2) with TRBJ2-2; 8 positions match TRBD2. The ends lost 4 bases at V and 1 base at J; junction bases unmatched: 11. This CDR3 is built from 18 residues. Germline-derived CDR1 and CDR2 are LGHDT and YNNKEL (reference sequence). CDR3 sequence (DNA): TGTGCCAGCAGCCTGCCCCCTCTGGCGGGAGGGAACACCGGGGAGCTGTTTTTT. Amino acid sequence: CASSLPPLAGGNTGELFF.

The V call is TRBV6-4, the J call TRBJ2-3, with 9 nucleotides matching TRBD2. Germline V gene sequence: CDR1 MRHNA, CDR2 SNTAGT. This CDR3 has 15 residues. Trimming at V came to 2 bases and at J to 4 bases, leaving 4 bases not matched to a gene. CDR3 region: CASSDGGGAADTQYF. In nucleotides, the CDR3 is TGTGCCAGCAGTGACGGCGGGGGGGCTGCAGATACGCAGTATTTT.

Here the CDR3 DNA reads TGTGCCAGCAGCCTTTCTGCTGGCACGGCTTTCTTT. Translating gives CASSLSAGTAFF. V usage is TRBV6-1 and J usage is TRBJ1-1; no clear D. Germline lookup yields CDR1 MNHNS and CDR2 SASEGT. Trimming took off 6 bases at V and 11 bases at J, with 16 bases between the two ends. This CDR3 region has 12 residues.

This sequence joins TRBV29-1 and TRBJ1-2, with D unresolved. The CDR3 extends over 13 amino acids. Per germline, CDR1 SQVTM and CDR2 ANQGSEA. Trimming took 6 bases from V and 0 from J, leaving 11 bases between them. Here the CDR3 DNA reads TGCAGCGTGCGGACTGATTCTAACTATGGCTACACCTTC. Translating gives CSVRTDSNYGYTF.

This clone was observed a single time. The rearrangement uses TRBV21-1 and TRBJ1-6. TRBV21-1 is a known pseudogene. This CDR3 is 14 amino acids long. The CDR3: CASSSAGRYSPLHF. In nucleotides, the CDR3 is TGTGCCAGCAGCAGTGCAGGGAGGTATTCACCCCTCCACTTT.